This paragraph covers one T cell receptor (beta chain) sequence. Germline is not matched at one junction end, which may reflect a read error. Here immunoSEQ multiplex PCR was the method, and the copy in TCRdb shows in-frame clones only, minus some. Of just under 95,000 clones in the sample, roughly 84% are singletons; the top ten hold around 0.28%. The sample is drawn from a study of OX40 agonist ivuxolimab in advanced cancers. The CDR3 consists of 14 residues. In germline, CDR1 is MGHDK, CDR2 SYGVNS. The sample in question was CD4+ or CD8+ T cells sorted from blood, obtained in a trial of the OX40 agonist ivuxolimab. The V and J genes are TRBV25-1 and TRBJ2-7; no firm D call. The receptor was derived from an adult with an advanced solid tumor such as melanoma, head and neck, liver or kidney cancer. This CDR3 reads CASSPHGRLIERNF. The DNA for the CDR3 is TGTGCCAGCAGCCCTCACGGACGTCTCATAGAAAGAAACTTC.